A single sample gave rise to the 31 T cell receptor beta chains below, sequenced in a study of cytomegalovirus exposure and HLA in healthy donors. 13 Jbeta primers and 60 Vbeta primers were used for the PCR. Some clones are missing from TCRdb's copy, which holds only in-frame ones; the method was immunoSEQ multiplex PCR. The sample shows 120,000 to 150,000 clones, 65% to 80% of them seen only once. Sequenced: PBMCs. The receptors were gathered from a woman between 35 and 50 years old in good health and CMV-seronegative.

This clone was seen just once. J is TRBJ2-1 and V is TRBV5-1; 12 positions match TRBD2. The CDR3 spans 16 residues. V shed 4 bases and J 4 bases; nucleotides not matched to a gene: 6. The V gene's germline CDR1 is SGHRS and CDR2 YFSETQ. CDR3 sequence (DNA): TGCGCCAGCAGCCCTCCGGGACTAGCGGGTTACAATGAGCAGTTCTTC. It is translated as CASSPPGLAGYNEQFF.

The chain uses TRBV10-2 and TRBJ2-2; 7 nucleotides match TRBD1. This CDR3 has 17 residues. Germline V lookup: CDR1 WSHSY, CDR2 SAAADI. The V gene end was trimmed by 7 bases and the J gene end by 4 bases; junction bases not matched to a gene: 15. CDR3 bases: TGCGCCAGCAAATGGTTTGACCGGGACAGCGGCACCGGGGAGCTGTTTTTT. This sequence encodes CASKWFDRDSGTGELFF.

As DNA, the CDR3 is TGTGCCAGCAGCCTACGGGGTTTCGGAGGTACGCAGTATTTT. It encodes CASSLRGFGGTQYF. The chain has TRBV11-3 and TRBJ2-3; tentatively, D is TRBD2 (5 bases). The germline V gene has CDR1 SGHNT and CDR2 YENEEA. Trimming removed 5 bases at V and 8 bases at J, with 17 bases between. The CDR3 runs 14 residues.

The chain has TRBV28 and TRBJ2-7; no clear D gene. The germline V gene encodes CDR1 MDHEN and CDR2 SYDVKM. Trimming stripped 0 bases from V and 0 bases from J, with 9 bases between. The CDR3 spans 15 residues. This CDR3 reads CASSLWGLGSYEQYF. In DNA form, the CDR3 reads TGTGCCAGCAGTTTATGGGGCTTGGGCTCCTACGAGCAGTACTTC.

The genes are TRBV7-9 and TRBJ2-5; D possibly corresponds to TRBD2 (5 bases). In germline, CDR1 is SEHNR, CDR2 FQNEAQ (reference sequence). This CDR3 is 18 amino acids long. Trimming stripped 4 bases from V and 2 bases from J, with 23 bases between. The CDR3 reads CASSSPTRVTRLQETQYF. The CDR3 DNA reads TGTGCCAGCAGCTCCCCCACCCGGGTCACTAGGTTACAAGAGACCCAGTACTTC. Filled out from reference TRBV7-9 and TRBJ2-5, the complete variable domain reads DTGVSQNPRHKITKRGQNVTFRCDPISEHNRLYWYRQTLGQGPEFLTYFQNEAQLEKSRLLSDRFSAERPKGSFSTLEIQRTEQGDSAMYLCASSSPTRVTRLQETQYFGPGTRLLVL.

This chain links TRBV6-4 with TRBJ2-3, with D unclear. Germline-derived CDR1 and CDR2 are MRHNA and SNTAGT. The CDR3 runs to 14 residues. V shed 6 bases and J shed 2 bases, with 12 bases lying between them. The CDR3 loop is CASSEDPATDTQYF. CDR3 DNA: TGTGCCAGCAGCGAGGATCCCGCCACAGATACGCAGTATTTT.

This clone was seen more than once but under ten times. CDR3 sequence (DNA): TGTGCCAGCAGCCCAGACAGGTTTTCTTCCTCTGGAAACACCATATATTTT. Its translation: CASSPDRFSSSGNTIYF. The J gene is TRBJ1-3, the V gene TRBV7-7; TRBD1 might be the D (6 bases). Trimming cost V 5 bases and J 0 bases, with 17 bases left between them. The germline V gene has CDR1 SSHAT and CDR2 FNYEAQ (reference sequence). This CDR3 region has 17 residues.

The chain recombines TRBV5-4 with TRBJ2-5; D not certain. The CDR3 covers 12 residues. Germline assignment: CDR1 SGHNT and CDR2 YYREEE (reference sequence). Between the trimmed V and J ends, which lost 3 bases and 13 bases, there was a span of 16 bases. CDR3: CASSSAEAAVYF. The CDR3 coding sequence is TGTGCCAGCAGCTCGGCCGAGGCTGCTGTGTACTTC.

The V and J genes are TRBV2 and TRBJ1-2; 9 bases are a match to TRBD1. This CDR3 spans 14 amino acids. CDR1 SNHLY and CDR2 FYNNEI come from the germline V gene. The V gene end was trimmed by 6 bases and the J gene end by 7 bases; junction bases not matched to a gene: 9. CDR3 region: CASRTNRGPGGYTF. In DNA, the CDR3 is TGTGCCAGCAGGACAAACAGGGGGCCGGGTGGCTACACCTTC.

CDR3 sequence: CATMLGGGKLFF. DNA for the CDR3: TGTGCCACCATGTTGGGGGGAGGCAAACTGTTTTTT. The chain uses TRBV19 and TRBJ1-4, with D maybe TRBD1 (5 bases). Trimming left V 10 bases short and J 11 bases short, with 17 bases between. Germline V gene sequence: CDR1 LNHDA, CDR2 SQIVND (reference sequence). The CDR3 is 12 amino acids.

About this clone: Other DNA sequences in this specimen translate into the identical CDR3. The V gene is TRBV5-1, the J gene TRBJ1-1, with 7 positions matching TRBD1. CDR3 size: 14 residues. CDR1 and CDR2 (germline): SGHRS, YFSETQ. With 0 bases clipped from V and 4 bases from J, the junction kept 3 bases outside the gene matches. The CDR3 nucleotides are TGCGCCAGCAGCTTGGCAGGGGGAGGCACTGAAGCTTTCTTT. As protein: CASSLAGGGTEAFF.

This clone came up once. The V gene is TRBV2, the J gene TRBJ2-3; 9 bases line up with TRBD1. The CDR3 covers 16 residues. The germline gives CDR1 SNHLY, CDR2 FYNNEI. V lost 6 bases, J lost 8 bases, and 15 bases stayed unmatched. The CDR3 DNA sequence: TGTGCCAGCAGGGCGCAAGGACAGGGGTTTGGAGGTACGCAGTATTTT. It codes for CASRAQGQGFGGTQYF.

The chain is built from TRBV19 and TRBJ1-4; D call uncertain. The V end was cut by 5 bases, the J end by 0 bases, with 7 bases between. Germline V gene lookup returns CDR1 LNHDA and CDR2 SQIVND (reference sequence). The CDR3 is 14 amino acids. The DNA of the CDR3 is TGTGCCAGTAGTGCCAGGACAACTAATGAAAAACTGTTTTTT. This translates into CASSARTTNEKLFF.

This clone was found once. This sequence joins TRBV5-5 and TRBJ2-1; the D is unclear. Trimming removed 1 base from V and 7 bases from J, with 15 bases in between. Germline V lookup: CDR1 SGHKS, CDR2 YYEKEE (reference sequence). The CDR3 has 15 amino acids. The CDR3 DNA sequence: TGTGCCAGCAGCTTGTCGGAATCGTTCGGGAATGAGCAGTTCTTC. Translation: CASSLSESFGNEQFF.

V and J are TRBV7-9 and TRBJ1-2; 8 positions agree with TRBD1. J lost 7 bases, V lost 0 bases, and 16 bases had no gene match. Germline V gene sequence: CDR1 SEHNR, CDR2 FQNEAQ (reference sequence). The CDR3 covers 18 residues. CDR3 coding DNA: TGTGCCAGCAGCTTAGCGTCGGGCGGGCAGGGGGCGCGGAGTGGCTACACCTTC. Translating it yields CASSLASGGQGARSGYTF.

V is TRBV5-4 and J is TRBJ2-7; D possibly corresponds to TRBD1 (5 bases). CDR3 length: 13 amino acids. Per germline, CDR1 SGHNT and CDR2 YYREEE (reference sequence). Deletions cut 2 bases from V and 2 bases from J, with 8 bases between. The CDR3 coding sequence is TGTGCCAGCAGCTTTACAGGAACCTACGAGCAGTACTTC. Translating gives CASSFTGTYEQYF.

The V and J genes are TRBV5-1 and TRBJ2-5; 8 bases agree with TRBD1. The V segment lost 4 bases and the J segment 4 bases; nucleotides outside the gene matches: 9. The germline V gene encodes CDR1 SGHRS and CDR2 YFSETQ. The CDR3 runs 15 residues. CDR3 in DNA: TGCGCCAGCAGCACCGGGACAGGTGGGGGAGAGACCCAGTACTTC. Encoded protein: CASSTGTGGGETQYF.

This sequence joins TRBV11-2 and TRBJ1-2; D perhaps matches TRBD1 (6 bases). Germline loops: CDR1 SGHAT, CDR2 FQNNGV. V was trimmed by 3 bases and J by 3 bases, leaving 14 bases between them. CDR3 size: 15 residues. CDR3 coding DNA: TGTGCCAGCAGCTTGGGTTTGGGGGCACACTATGGCTACACCTTC. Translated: CASSLGLGAHYGYTF.

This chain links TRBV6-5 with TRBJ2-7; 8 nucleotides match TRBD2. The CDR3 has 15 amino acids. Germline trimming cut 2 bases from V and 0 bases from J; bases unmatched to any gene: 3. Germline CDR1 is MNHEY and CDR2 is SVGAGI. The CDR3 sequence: CASSYQRGSSYEQYF. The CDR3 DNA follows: TGTGCCAGCAGTTACCAGCGGGGGAGCTCCTACGAGCAGTACTTC.

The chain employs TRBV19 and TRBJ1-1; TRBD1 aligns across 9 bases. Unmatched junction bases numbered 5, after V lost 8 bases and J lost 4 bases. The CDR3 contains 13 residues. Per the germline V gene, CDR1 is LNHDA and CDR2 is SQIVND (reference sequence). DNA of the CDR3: TGTGCCAGTGGGACAGGGATATTCACTGAAGCTTTCTTT. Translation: CASGTGIFTEAFF.

The CDR3 coding sequence is TGCGCCAGCAGTGAGGAGATTAGCGGGACCGATACGCAGTATTTT. Amino acid sequence: CASSEEISGTDTQYF. The V and J genes are TRBV10-1 and TRBJ2-3; 8 bases fit TRBD2. V was pared by 2 bases and J by 6 bases, with 7 bases of the junction left unmatched. Germline V gene lookup returns CDR1 WNHNN and CDR2 SYGVQD (reference sequence). CDR3 length equals 15 residues.

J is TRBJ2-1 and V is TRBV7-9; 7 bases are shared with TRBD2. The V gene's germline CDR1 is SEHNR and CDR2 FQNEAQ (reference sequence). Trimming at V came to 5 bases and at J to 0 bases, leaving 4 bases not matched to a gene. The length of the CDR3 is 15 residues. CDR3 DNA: TGTGCCAGCAGCGACACTAGCGTCTCCTACAATGAGCAGTTCTTC. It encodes CASSDTSVSYNEQFF.

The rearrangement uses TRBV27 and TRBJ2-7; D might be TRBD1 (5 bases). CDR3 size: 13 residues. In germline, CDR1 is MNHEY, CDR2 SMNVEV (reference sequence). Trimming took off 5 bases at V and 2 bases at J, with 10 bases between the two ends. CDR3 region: CASSVGAPYEQYF. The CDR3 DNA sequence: TGTGCCAGCAGTGTAGGGGCGCCCTACGAGCAGTACTTC.

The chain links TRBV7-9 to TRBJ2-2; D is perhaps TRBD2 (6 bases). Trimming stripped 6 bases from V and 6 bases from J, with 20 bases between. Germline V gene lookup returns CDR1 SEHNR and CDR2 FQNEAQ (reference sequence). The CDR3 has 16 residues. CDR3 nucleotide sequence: TGTGCCAGCAGTGCCCAGACTAGTAATAGAGCCGGGGAGCTGTTTTTT. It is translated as CASSAQTSNRAGELFF.

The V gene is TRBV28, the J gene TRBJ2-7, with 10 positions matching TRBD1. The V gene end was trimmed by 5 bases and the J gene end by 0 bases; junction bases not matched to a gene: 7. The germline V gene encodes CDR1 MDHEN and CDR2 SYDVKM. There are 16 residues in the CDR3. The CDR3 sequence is CASSAPGQGSSYEQYF. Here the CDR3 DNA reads TGTGCCAGCAGTGCGCCGGGACAGGGGAGCTCCTACGAGCAGTACTTC.

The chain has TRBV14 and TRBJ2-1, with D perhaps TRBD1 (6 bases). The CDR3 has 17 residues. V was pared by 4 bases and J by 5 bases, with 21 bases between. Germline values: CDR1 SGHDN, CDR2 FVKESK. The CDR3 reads CASSPDRGHQRDNEQFF. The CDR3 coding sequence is TGTGCCAGCAGCCCAGACCGGGGACACCAACGAGACAATGAGCAGTTCTTC. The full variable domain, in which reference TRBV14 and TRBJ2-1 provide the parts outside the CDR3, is EAGVTQFPSHSVIEKGQTVTLRCDPISGHDNLYWYRRVMGKEIKFLLHFVKESKQDESGMPNNRFLAERTGGTYSTLKVQPAELEDSGVYFCASSPDRGHQRDNEQFFGPGTRLTVL.

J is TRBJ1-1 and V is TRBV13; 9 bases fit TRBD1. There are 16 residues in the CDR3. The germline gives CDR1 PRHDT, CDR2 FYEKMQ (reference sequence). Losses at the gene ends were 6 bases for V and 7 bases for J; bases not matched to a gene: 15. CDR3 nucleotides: TGTGCCAGCAGGCGGGCCGGGACAGGGAGGAGGAGTGAAGCTTTCTTT. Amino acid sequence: CASRRAGTGRRSEAFF.

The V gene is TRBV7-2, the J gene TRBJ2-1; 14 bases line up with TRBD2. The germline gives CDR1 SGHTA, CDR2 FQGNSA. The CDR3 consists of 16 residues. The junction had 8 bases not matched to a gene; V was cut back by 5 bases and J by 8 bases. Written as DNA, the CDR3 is TGTGCCAGCAGCCGGGGACTAGCGGGAGAGGTGGATGAGCAGTTCTTC. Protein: CASSRGLAGEVDEQFF.

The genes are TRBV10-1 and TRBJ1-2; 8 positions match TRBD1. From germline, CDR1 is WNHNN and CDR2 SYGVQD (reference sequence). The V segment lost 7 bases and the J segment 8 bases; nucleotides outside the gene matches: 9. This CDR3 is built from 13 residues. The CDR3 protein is CASKRTGTGGYTF. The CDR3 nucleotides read TGCGCCAGCAAAAGGACAGGGACGGGAGGCTACACCTTC.

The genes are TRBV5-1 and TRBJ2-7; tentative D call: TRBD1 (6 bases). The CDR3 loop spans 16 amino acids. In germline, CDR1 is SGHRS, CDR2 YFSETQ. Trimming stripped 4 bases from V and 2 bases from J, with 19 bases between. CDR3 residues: CASSNHLQGSPYEQYF. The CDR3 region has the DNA TGCGCCAGCAGCAACCACTTACAGGGATCCCCCTACGAGCAGTACTTC.

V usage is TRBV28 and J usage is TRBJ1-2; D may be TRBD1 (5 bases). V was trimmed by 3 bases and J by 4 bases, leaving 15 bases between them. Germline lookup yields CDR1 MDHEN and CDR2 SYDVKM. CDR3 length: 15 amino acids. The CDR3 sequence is CASSLGGRPSYGYTF. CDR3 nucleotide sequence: TGTGCCAGCAGTTTGGGGGGAAGACCCTCCTATGGCTACACCTTC.